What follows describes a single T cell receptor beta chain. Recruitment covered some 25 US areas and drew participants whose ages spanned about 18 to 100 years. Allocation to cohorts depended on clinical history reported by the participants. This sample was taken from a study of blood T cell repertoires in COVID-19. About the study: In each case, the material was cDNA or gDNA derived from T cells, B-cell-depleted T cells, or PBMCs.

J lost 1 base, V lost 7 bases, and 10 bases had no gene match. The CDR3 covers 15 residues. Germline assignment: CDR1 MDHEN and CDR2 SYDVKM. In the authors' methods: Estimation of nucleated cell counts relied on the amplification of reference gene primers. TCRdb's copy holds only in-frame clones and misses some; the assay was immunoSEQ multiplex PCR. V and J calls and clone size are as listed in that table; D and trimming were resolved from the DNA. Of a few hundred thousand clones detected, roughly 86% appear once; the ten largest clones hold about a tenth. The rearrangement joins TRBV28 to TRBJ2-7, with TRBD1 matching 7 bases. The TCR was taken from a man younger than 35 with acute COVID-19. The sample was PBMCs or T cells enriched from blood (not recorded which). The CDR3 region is CASTAQTTGSYEQYF. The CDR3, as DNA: TGTGCCAGCACCGCACAGACGACAGGGTCCTACGAGCAGTACTTC.